This passage covers 17 T cell receptor beta chains from one sample sequenced in a study of T-cell memory formation after mild COVID-19. TCRdb independently ran MiXCR on the 5' RACE reads; one entry per CDR3 protein. The sample holds around 410,000 distinct CDR3 sequences, about a quarter seen once. Sample: PBMCs or a T cell subset sorted from them (not recorded which). The receptor source for this set is an adult woman who had mild COVID-19 (a few samples of this study predate the infection). Cell type and time point are not known.

The chain recombines TRBV4-1 with TRBJ2-1; the D is unclear. Germline V gene data show CDR1 as MGHRA and CDR2 as YSYEKL. The CDR3 is 12 amino acids. Trimming took 4 bases from V and 8 from J, leaving 9 bases between them. The CDR3 loop reads CASSRVYDEQFF. The DNA for the CDR3 is TGCGCCAGCAGCCGGGTATATGATGAGCAGTTCTTC.

This clonotype was seen a few times. This rearrangement joins TRBV20-1 to TRBJ1-1; TRBD1 might be the D (5 bases). V was trimmed by 4 bases and J by 0 bases, leaving 9 bases between them. The germline gives CDR1 DFQATT, CDR2 SNEGSKA (reference sequence). The CDR3 has 13 amino acids. This CDR3 reads CSAIRGLNTEAFF. The CDR3 DNA follows: TGCAGTGCTATCCGGGGCTTGAACACTGAAGCTTTCTTT.

Only a few counts were recorded for this clonotype. The V and J genes are TRBV5-1 and TRBJ1-6, with 9 bases that match TRBD1. The CDR3 is 14 amino acids. After removal of 4 bases from V and 13 bases from J, the junction contained 9 bases not matched to a gene. Germline assignment: CDR1 SGHRS and CDR2 YFSETQ. CDR3 residues: CASSRGTGYQPLHF. CDR3 nucleotide sequence: TGCGCCAGCAGCCGCGGGACAGGGTATCAGCCCCTCCACTTT.

This clonotype was detected many times. The V gene is TRBV12-3 or TRBV12-4, the J gene TRBJ2-7, with D uncertain. The CDR3 has 11 residues. V lost 2 bases and J 3 bases, leaving 2 bases between the germline ends. CDR3 coding DNA: TGTGCCAGCAGTTTACTCTACGAGCAGTACTTC. Translation gives CASSLLYEQYF.

This clonotype occurred many times. The V gene is TRBV4-3, the J gene TRBJ2-5, with 7 nucleotides matching TRBD1. The CDR3 covers 15 residues. V shed 2 bases, J shed 1 base, and the junction held 4 bases outside the gene matches. Germline CDR1 LGHNA, CDR2 YSLEER. DNA of the CDR3: TGCGCCAGCAGCCAACCCGGACAGGCCCAAGAGACCCAGTACTTC. Its protein is CASSQPGQAQETQYF.

This clonotype was seen more than once but under ten times. This chain connects TRBV15 to TRBJ1-3, with D perhaps TRBD1 (6 bases). CDR1 LNHNV and CDR2 YYDKDF come from the germline V gene (reference sequence). The V and J ends lost 5 bases and 0 bases respectively, with 17 bases between them. The length of the CDR3 is 17 residues. The CDR3 DNA reads as TGTGCCACCAGCGGGACACAGGGAGACTCCTCTGGAAACACCATATATTTT. Its protein is CATSGTQGDSSGNTIYF.

The V gene is TRBV5-1, the J gene TRBJ2-3; D may be TRBD2 (6 bases). Germline CDR1 is SGHRS and CDR2 is YFSETQ. Trimming stripped 4 bases from V and 12 bases from J, with 18 bases between. The CDR3 covers 13 residues. CDR3 loop: CASSKEGLLKQYF. The CDR3 DNA follows: TGCGCCAGCAGCAAAGAGGGACTTCTGAAACAGTATTTT.

Ten or more counts support this clonotype. The chain is built from TRBV24-1 and TRBJ2-5; TRBD1 matches 9 bases. This CDR3 has 15 residues. V shed 5 bases, J shed 1 base, and the junction held 4 bases outside the gene matches. CDR1 KGHDR and CDR2 SFDVKD come from the germline V gene. CDR3 sequence (DNA): TGTGCCACCAGTGTCGGACAGGGGTTCCAAGAGACCCAGTACTTC. Translated, it gives CATSVGQGFQETQYF.

CDR3 sequence: CASSQGDRGVQETQYF. For the CDR3, the DNA is TGCGCCAGCAGCCAAGGGGACAGGGGCGTCCAAGAGACCCAGTACTTC. This sequence joins TRBV4-3 and TRBJ2-5; the match to TRBD1 covers 10 bases. CDR1 LGHNA and CDR2 YSLEER come from the germline V gene. The junction had 3 bases not matched to a gene; V was cut back by 1 base and J by 1 base. This CDR3 has 16 residues.

The V call is TRBV5-4, the J call TRBJ2-4; D is perhaps TRBD1 (5 bases). Deletions cut 5 bases from V and 5 bases from J, with 5 bases between. This CDR3 has 11 amino acids. Germline V gene sequence: CDR1 SGHNT, CDR2 YYREEE (reference sequence). The CDR3 loop is CASRTENIQYF. CDR3 bases: TGTGCCAGCAGGACAGAAAACATTCAGTACTTC. Looking up the rest from reference TRBV5-4 and TRBJ2-4 gives the full variable domain: ETGVTQSPTHLIKTRGQQVTLRCSSQSGHNTVSWYQQALGQGPQFIFQYYREEENGRGNFPPRFSGLQFPNYSSELNVNALELDDSALYLCASRTENIQYFGAGTRLSVL.

The chain has TRBV5-1 and TRBJ2-3; 8 bases are shared with TRBD1. The germline V gene has CDR1 SGHRS and CDR2 YFSETQ. This CDR3 spans 16 amino acids. V was clipped by 6 bases and J by 2 bases; unmatched bases: 11. The CDR3 region has the DNA TGCGCCAGCATGAGAAGGCAGGGGGCTGTCACAGATACGCAGTATTTT. Its translation is CASMRRQGAVTDTQYF.

This clonotype was recorded at least ten times. The rearrangement links TRBV20-1 to TRBJ1-2; the D is unclear. V lost 0 bases and J lost 7, with 12 bases in between. Germline assignment: CDR1 DFQATT and CDR2 SNEGSKA (reference sequence). CDR3 size: 13 residues. The CDR3, as DNA: TGCAGTGCTAGAGATTCCGGGTCCCTTGGCTACACCTTC. This sequence encodes CSARDSGSLGYTF.

This clonotype has a handful of counts. V and J are TRBV5-1 and TRBJ1-2; D may be TRBD1 (5 bases). Trimming shortened V by 0 bases and J by 8 bases, and 14 bases separated the two germline ends. From germline, CDR1 is SGHRS and CDR2 YFSETQ. This CDR3 region has 14 residues. This CDR3 reads CASSLAGTLEGYTF. CDR3 DNA: TGCGCCAGCAGCTTGGCGGGGACCTTGGAGGGCTACACCTTC.

V gene TRBV7-9 combines with J gene TRBJ2-2; D is perhaps TRBD2 (6 bases). Germline lookup yields CDR1 SEHNR and CDR2 FQNEAQ (reference sequence). Trimming took off 5 bases at V and 11 bases at J, with 18 bases between the two ends. The CDR3 runs to 14 residues. The CDR3 DNA sequence: TGTGCCAGCAGCCGTCTCGGGGCGGGGCGAGAGCTGTTTTTT. Translated: CASSRLGAGRELFF. Filled out from reference TRBV7-9 and TRBJ2-2, the complete variable domain reads DTGVSQNPRHKITKRGQNVTFRCDPISEHNRLYWYRQTLGQGPEFLTYFQNEAQLEKSRLLSDRFSAERPKGSFSTLEIQRTEQGDSAMYLCASSRLGAGRELFFGEGSRLTVL.

CDR3 nucleotide sequence: TGTGCCAGCAGCCAAGAGTTGGCGGGGGGTTACGAGCAGTACTTC. Translated: CASSQELAGGYEQYF. The chain links TRBV4-2 to TRBJ2-7, with 8 bases fitting TRBD2. Germline assignment: CDR1 LGHNA and CDR2 YNFKEQ. The junction had 5 bases not matched to a gene; V was cut back by 0 bases and J by 4 bases. The CDR3 runs 15 residues.

This clonotype was seen more than once but under ten times. The V and J genes are TRBV7-8 and TRBJ2-2; TRBD2 is a possible D gene (7 bases). The CDR3 contains 16 residues. Trimming stripped 5 bases from V and 0 bases from J, with 13 bases between. The germline gives CDR1 SGHVS, CDR2 FQNEAQ. This CDR3 reads CASSPTGGPNTGELFF. The DNA for the CDR3 is TGTGCCAGCAGCCCTACCGGGGGGCCGAACACCGGGGAGCTGTTTTTT.

This clonotype was counted a few times. The rearrangement joins TRBV29-1 to TRBJ2-1, with 16 bases that match TRBD2. This CDR3 is built from 15 residues. Germline V gives CDR1 SQVTM, CDR2 ANQGSEA. The V gene end was trimmed by 4 bases and the J gene end by 7 bases; junction bases not matched to a gene: 4. CDR3 region: CSVVGLAGGPNEQFF. The CDR3 region has the DNA TGCAGCGTTGTGGGACTAGCGGGAGGGCCTAATGAGCAGTTCTTC.